The 23 T cell receptor beta chains given below trace back to one sample, sequenced in a study of PD-1 blockade in classical Hodgkin lymphoma. Each patient relapsed following autologous stem cell transplantation, and prior brentuximab vedotin exposure differed. Profiling relied on immunoSEQ multiplex PCR, and the TCRdb table lists in-frame clones only, not all of them. The repertoire holds about 50,000 clones, with 73% as singletons. The specimen was peripheral blood mononuclear cells (PBMCs), collected before the second cycle of nivolumab. The receptors shown here come from a human donor with classical Hodgkin lymphoma.

This chain connects TRBV11-2 to TRBJ2-7; D tentatively reads TRBD1 or TRBD2 (5 bases each). Germline V gives CDR1 SGHAT, CDR2 FQNNGV. V was pared by 0 bases and J by 2 bases, with 14 bases between. There are 16 residues in the CDR3. The CDR3 region has the DNA TGTGCCAGCAGCTTAGATCCGAGGGGCCCAACCTACGAGCAGTACTTC. This codes for CASSLDPRGPTYEQYF.

The rearrangement joins TRBV29-1 to TRBJ2-7; the D gene could be TRBD1 or TRBD2 (5 bases each). The ends were cut back, 6 bases at V and 0 bases at J, with 9 bases in the middle. The CDR3 is 12 residues long. The V gene's germline CDR1 is SQVTM and CDR2 ANQGSEA. CDR3 in DNA: TGCAGCGTCGGGACGGACTCCTACGAGCAGTACTTC. Translated: CSVGTDSYEQYF.

The CDR3 here is CASSETGPGELFF. As DNA, the CDR3 is TGTGCCAGCAGTGAAACGGGACCCGGGGAGCTGTTTTTT. This chain joins TRBV6-1 and TRBJ2-2; D is possibly TRBD1 or TRBD2 (5 bases each). The germline CDR1 and CDR2 sequences are MNHNS and SASEGT. The CDR3 is 13 residues long. The V end lost 2 bases, the J end lost 6 bases, and 7 bases lay between the germline ends.

The CDR3 sequence: CASSAQGTGKTNTGELFF. DNA for the CDR3: TGTGCCAGCAGCGCACAGGGGACGGGAAAAACGAACACCGGGGAGCTGTTTTTT. The chain recombines TRBV9 with TRBJ2-2, with 7 positions matching TRBD1. V lost 3 bases and J lost 0; bases outside the gene matches: 11. The CDR3 is 18 amino acids. Germline V gene sequence: CDR1 SGDLS, CDR2 YYNGEE.

The rearrangement joins TRBV30 to TRBJ1-1; no reliable D call. The V gene's germline CDR1 is GTSNPN and CDR2 SVGIG (reference sequence). This CDR3 spans 12 amino acids. The germline V and J ends were trimmed by 1 base and 11 bases, with 14 bases remaining between them. The chain's CDR3 is CAWSDLDRVAFF. The CDR3 nucleotides are TGTGCCTGGAGTGACCTTGATCGGGTGGCTTTCTTT.

The chain recombines TRBV7-2 with TRBJ1-1, with D possibly matching TRBD1 (5 bases). The length of the CDR3 is 16 residues. CDR1 is SGHTA and CDR2 is FQGNSA in the germline V gene. Trimming took 1 base from V and 4 from J, leaving 16 bases between them. For the CDR3, the DNA is TGTGCCAGCAGCTTAGTCGGGGGTTTGGTTGGCACTGAAGCTTTCTTT. Its translation: CASSLVGGLVGTEAFF.

The rearrangement uses TRBV6-6 and TRBJ2-7, with D tentatively TRBD1 (7 bases). The CDR3 is 13 residues long. CDR1 and CDR2 from the germline V gene are MNHNY and SVGAGI (reference sequence). V lost 6 bases to trimming and J lost 6 bases, with 15 bases between them. The CDR3 DNA is TGTGCCAGCAGACCGACAGGGAGGCGCGAGCAGTACTTC. Translating it yields CASRPTGRREQYF.

The V call is TRBV9, the J call TRBJ2-2, with a weak D call TRBD2 (6 bases). Per the germline V gene, CDR1 is SGDLS and CDR2 is YYNGEE. This CDR3 has 16 residues. V gave up 2 bases and J gave up 2 bases, with 13 bases separating them. CDR3 in amino acids: CASSVFRDSNTGELFF. The CDR3 DNA is TGTGCCAGCAGCGTTTTCCGGGACTCAAACACCGGGGAGCTGTTTTTT.

This clone was counted only a few times. This rearrangement joins TRBV4-1 to TRBJ1-2, with D tentatively TRBD1 (5 bases). Germline assignment: CDR1 MGHRA and CDR2 YSYEKL. The CDR3 has 14 residues. Trimming took 1 base from V and 8 from J, leaving 14 bases between them. The CDR3 DNA sequence: TGCGCCAGCAGCCAAGTTCCCCGGGACTTAGGCTACACCTTC. It yields the protein CASSQVPRDLGYTF.

This chain uses TRBV7-3 with TRBJ2-7; TRBD1 matches at 8 bases. CDR3 size: 14 residues. In germline, CDR1 is SGHTA, CDR2 FQGTGA. J lost 5 bases, V lost 5 bases, and 8 bases had no gene match. The DNA of the CDR3 is TGTGCCAGCAGCATAAAGACAGGGGAGCACGAGCAGTACTTC. This translates into CASSIKTGEHEQYF.

This clone was seen just once. This chain uses TRBV4-1 with TRBJ2-1; TRBD2 agrees at 7 bases. This CDR3 contains 18 residues. Germline V CDR1 and CDR2: MGHRA, YSYEKL. Trimming took 0 bases from V and 9 from J; bases not matched to a gene: 17. The DNA for the CDR3 is TGCGCCAGCAGCCAAGATTTTTATGTGGGGGAGGGCCGAGGTGAGCAGTTCTTC. Translation: CASSQDFYVGEGRGEQFF.

The V call is TRBV30, the J call TRBJ1-1, with D uncertain. V lost 6 bases and J lost 1, with 9 bases in between. The CDR3 contains 12 residues. Germline CDR1 GTSNPN, CDR2 SVGIG (reference sequence). The CDR3 nucleotides read TGTGCCTGTGGACGGCAGAACACTGAAGCTTTCTTT. Translating gives CACGRQNTEAFF.

The chain links TRBV6-6 to TRBJ1-6, with 7 bases matching TRBD1. V lost 6 bases and J lost 14; bases outside the gene matches: 7. The germline V gene encodes CDR1 MNHNY and CDR2 SVGAGI (reference sequence). The CDR3 covers 12 residues. This chain's CDR3 is CASSLQGITLHF. CDR3 nucleotide sequence: TGTGCCAGCAGCCTACAGGGGATTACCCTCCACTTT.

By share, this clone ranks as medium-sized. The rearrangement links TRBV4-1 to TRBJ1-1, with 10 positions matching TRBD1. With V trimmed by 5 bases and J by 3 bases, 9 bases remained unmatched. Germline V gene data show CDR1 as MGHRA and CDR2 as YSYEKL. CDR3 length: 16 residues. The CDR3 region has the DNA TGCGCCAGCAGCTATGGGACAGGGGCTTTAGACACTGAAGCTTTCTTT. Translation gives CASSYGTGALDTEAFF.

This clone has just a few counts. The chain is built from TRBV29-1 and TRBJ2-7; D gene ambiguous. In germline, CDR1 is SQVTM, CDR2 ANQGSEA. V dropped 1 base and J dropped 0 bases, with 4 bases sitting between them. The CDR3 spans 12 residues. The CDR3 coding sequence is TGCAGCGTTGAAGGGGACTCCTACGAGCAGTACTTC. The encoded protein is CSVEGDSYEQYF.

Many counts were recorded for this clone. CDR3 protein: CASSLDPSYEQYF. The CDR3 DNA reads as TGTGCCAGCAGCTTAGACCCCAGCTACGAGCAGTACTTC. The gene calls are TRBV7-2 and TRBJ2-7; no clear D gene. The V gene lost 1 base and the J gene lost 3 bases, with 7 bases spanning the gap. This CDR3 has 13 residues. Germline loops: CDR1 SGHTA, CDR2 FQGNSA.

This chain connects TRBV9 to TRBJ2-5; the D gene is possibly TRBD1 (5 bases). With 4 bases removed from V and 5 bases from J, the gap between germline ends came to 24 bases. Germline V gene lookup returns CDR1 SGDLS and CDR2 YYNGEE. The CDR3 consists of 17 residues. The DNA of the CDR3 is TGTGCCAGCAGCCCTCCCGTTGGGTGGCAGGGCGATGAGACCCAGTACTTC. Its protein product is CASSPPVGWQGDETQYF.

This rearrangement joins TRBV7-9 to TRBJ2-3; 7 nucleotides align to TRBD2. With V trimmed by 5 bases and J by 1 base, 3 bases remained unmatched. CDR1 and CDR2 from the germline V gene are SEHNR and FQNEAQ (reference sequence). The CDR3 is 14 amino acids. CDR3 residues: CASSRGLGTDTQYF. The CDR3 DNA reads TGTGCCAGCAGCCGCGGACTAGGCACAGATACGCAGTATTTT.

The chain employs TRBV5-1 and TRBJ2-5, with 11 bases matching TRBD1. The V gene end was trimmed by 2 bases and the J gene end by 4 bases; junction bases not matched to a gene: 4. The length of the CDR3 is 15 residues. Germline loops: CDR1 SGHRS, CDR2 YFSETQ. The CDR3 DNA reads TGCGCCAGCAGCTTCCGGACAGGGGGCGCAGAGACCCAGTACTTC. Residues: CASSFRTGGAETQYF.

V gene TRBV21-1 combines with J gene TRBJ1-1. TRBV21-1 is tagged as a pseudogene. The CDR3 has 14 residues. The CDR3 DNA follows: TGTGCCAGCAATAAAGGGGGAGGGGAAGCTGAAGCTTTCTTT. Translated: CASNKGGGEAEAFF.

This clone has only a few counts. The J gene is TRBJ1-1, the V gene TRBV19; D is unclear. This CDR3 comprises 14 residues. Germline lookup yields CDR1 LNHDA and CDR2 SQIVND (reference sequence). Trimming removed 6 bases from V and 0 bases from J, with 11 bases in between. The CDR3 region has the DNA TGTGCCAGTAGAACAGACCTGATGAACACTGAAGCTTTCTTT. Amino acids: CASRTDLMNTEAFF.

The V gene is TRBV18, the J gene TRBJ2-7, with no clear D. The CDR3 is 11 amino acids. Between the trimmed V and J ends, which lost 5 bases and 3 bases, there was a span of 5 bases. Germline CDR1 and CDR2: KGHSH and LQKENI. This chain's CDR3 is CASSALYEQYF. CDR3 nucleotides: TGTGCCAGCTCAGCACTCTACGAGCAGTACTTC.

Written as DNA, the CDR3 is TGTGCCTGGAGTGTACGGCCTAGCGGGAGCACAGATACGCAGTATTTT. Its protein is CAWSVRPSGSTDTQYF. The chain joins TRBV30 to TRBJ2-3; 8 bases match TRBD2. CDR1 and CDR2 from the germline V gene are GTSNPN and SVGIG (reference sequence). The junction had 5 bases not matched to a gene; V was cut back by 0 bases and J by 0 bases. CDR3 size: 16 residues.